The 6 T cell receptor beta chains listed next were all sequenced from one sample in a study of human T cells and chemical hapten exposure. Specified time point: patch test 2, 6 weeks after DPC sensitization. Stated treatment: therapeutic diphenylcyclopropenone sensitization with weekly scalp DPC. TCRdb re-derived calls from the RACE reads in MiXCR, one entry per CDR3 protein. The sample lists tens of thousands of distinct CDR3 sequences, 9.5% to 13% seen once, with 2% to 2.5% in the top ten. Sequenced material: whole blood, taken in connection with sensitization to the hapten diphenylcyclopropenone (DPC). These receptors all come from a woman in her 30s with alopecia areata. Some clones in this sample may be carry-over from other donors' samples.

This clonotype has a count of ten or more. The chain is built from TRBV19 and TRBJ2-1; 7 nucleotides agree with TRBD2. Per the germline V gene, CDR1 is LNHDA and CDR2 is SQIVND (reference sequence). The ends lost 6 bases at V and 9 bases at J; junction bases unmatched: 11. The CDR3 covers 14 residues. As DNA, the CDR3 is TGTGCCAGTAGGGAAGCGGGATCGTCGTTTGAGCAGTTCTTC. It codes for CASREAGSSFEQFF.

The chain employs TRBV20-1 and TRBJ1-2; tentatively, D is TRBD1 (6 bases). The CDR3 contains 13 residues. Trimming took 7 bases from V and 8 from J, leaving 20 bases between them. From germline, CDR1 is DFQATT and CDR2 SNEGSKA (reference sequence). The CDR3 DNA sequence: TGCAGTGGGAACCCGCGGGGGGCGCGGGGCTACACCTTC. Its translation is CSGNPRGARGYTF.

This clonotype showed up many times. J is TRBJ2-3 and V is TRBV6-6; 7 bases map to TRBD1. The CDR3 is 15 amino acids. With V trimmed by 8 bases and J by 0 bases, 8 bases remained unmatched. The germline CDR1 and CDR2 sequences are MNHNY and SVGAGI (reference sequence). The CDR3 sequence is CASGWPGQSTDTQYF. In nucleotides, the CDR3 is TGTGCCAGCGGGTGGCCGGGACAGAGCACAGATACGCAGTATTTT.

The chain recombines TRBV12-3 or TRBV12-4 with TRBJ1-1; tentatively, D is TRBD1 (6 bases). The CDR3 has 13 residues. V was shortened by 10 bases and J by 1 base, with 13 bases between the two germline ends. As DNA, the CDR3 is TGTGCCACCCTGACAGGTTCGAACACTGAAGCTTTCTTT. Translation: CATLTGSNTEAFF.

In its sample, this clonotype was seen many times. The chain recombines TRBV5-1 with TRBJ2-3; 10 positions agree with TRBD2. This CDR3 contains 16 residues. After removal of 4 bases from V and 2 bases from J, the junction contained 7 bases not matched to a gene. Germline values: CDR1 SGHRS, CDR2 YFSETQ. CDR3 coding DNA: TGCGCCAGCAGCCGGGGGACTAGCGCAGACACAGATACGCAGTATTTT. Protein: CASSRGTSADTDTQYF.

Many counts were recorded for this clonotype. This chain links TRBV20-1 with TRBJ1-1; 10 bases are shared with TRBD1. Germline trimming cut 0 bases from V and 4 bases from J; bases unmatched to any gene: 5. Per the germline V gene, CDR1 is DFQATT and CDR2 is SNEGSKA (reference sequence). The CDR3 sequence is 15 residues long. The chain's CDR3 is CSARDRDRGGTEAFF. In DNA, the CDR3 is TGCAGTGCTAGAGACCGGGACAGGGGCGGCACTGAAGCTTTCTTT.